The entry below describes one T cell receptor beta chain. The antigen it recognizes is unknown. Base qualities were left out, and no much larger clone turns up one base away. The CDR3 covers 16 residues, taking in both the cysteine and the phenylalanine. The retained sequence is limited to the CDR3, 48 bases, with the frame set at the first base. CDR1 and CDR2 are drawn from the germline V gene: SGHRS, YFSETQ. At the junction V is shortened by 0 bases and J by 0 bases, with 12 bases in between. The data derive from a study of control samples from healthy donors and cancer patients (dated by TCRdb to between 2020 and 2021). The protocol used for the library was the immunoSEQ multiplex PCR assay. Drawn from immuneACCESS, this table holds only the in-frame rearrangements with V and J called that TCRdb kept. Clones are partly lost; checked studies trace under half to an unresolved V gene and leave the rest unexplained. Counted in this sample were around 130,000 clones; around 90% of them appeared once. In total, the top ten clones hold 40% of the sample.

The V gene is TRBV5-1 and the J gene is TRBJ1-1; a tentative D match to TRBD1 spans 6 bases. Sequences were obtained from blood. This receptor was taken from a man in his forties or fifties in good health. The nucleotide sequence reads TGCGCCAGCAGCTTGGTACAGGGCCCGATGAACACTGAAGCTTTCTTT. Translation gives CASSLVQGPMNTEAFF.